The sequence of this TCR beta chain was determined in a study of Ad26.COV2.S vaccination and SARS-CoV-2 variants. Study-wide context: Intramuscular Ad26.COV2.S at 5x10^10 or 1x10^11 viral particles.

Study results and limitations: Post-vaccination spike-specific CD8+ and CD4+ T cell responses reportedly had substantial breadth. Using TCR breadth and depth analyses may have led to underestimated total T cell responses.

Points on this clone: What it recognizes is unknown.

Some clones are missing from TCRdb's copy, which holds only in-frame ones; the method was immunoSEQ multiplex PCR. The sample includes around 380,000 clones, approximately 91% seen only once; the top ten take more than 3%. Treatment of the sample: 15 to 20 received Ad26.COV2.S at low or high dose, single or two shots; roughly five received placebo; per-sample allocation not given. Specimens were obtained on day 63 following the first vaccine or placebo injection. Boston provided a donor who was an adult aged 18-55 years. The CDR3 length is 14 residues. CDR1 and CDR2 from the germline V gene are MDHEN and SYDVKM. Trimming pared 2 bases from V and 1 base from J, leaving 8 bases between.

The V gene is TRBV28, the J gene TRBJ1-1, with D hard to call. This sequence was found in a person aged 18 to 59 who received the Ad26.COV2.S COVID-19 vaccine or a placebo. Material: peripheral blood, obtained in a trial of Ad26.COV2.S vaccine versus placebo. The CDR3 protein is CASSLIRENTEAFF. CDR3 DNA: TGTGCCAGCAGTTTAATTCGAGAGAACACTGAAGCTTTCTTT.